These 25 T cell receptor beta chains were sequenced from one sample in a study of blood T cell repertoires in COVID-19. Measured with immunoSEQ multiplex PCR; TCRdb has only the in-frame clones, and not every one. The top ten hold 2.5% to 3% of the sample, which has around 150,000 clones, roughly 90% seen once. Material: peripheral blood. These receptors were taken from a human donor with COVID-19, enrolled during active disease. The donor label of this sample is uncertain.

V gene TRBV6-5 combines with J gene TRBJ2-5; D remains ambiguous. V lost 5 bases to trimming and J lost 0 bases, with 13 bases between them. The germline V gene encodes CDR1 MNHEY and CDR2 SVGAGI. The CDR3 loop spans 15 amino acids. The CDR3 nucleotides read TGTGCCAGCAGTCCATCGCAGGCCCACCAAGAGACCCAGTACTTC. Encoded protein: CASSPSQAHQETQYF.

V usage is TRBV7-8 and J usage is TRBJ1-1; 7 bases fit TRBD1. The length of the CDR3 is 13 residues. Germline CDR1 reads SGHVS; CDR2 reads FQNEAQ. Trimming at V came to 1 base and at J to 10 bases, leaving 6 bases not matched to a gene. The CDR3 sequence: CASSLETRGLAFF. CDR3 coding DNA: TGTGCCAGCAGCTTAGAAACCAGGGGGTTAGCTTTCTTT.

The chain joins TRBV11-3 to TRBJ2-5, with 7 bases matching TRBD2. With V trimmed by 1 base and J by 6 bases, 11 bases remained unmatched. The CDR3 runs 16 residues. The germline CDR1 and CDR2 sequences are SGHNT and YENEEA. For the CDR3, the DNA is TGTGCCAGCAGCTTAGGTGGCACTCGGGGAGGGAAGACCCAGTACTTC. Amino acid sequence: CASSLGGTRGGKTQYF.

In its sample, this clone was seen once. The chain has TRBV9 and TRBJ2-1, with TRBD2 matching 11 bases. Germline lookup yields CDR1 SGDLS and CDR2 YYNGEE. J gave up 2 bases and V 0 bases, and 4 bases lay outside the gene matches. The CDR3 contains 17 residues. CDR3 nucleotides: TGTGCCAGCAGCGTAGGTGGTAGCGGGGGGGCCTACAATGAGCAGTTCTTC. Translated, it gives CASSVGGSGGAYNEQFF.

The chain links TRBV5-5 to TRBJ2-2; TRBD2 is a possible D gene (6 bases). Trimming cost V 4 bases and J 4 bases, with 14 bases left between them. The length of the CDR3 is 15 residues. Germline loops: CDR1 SGHKS, CDR2 YYEKEE (reference sequence). The CDR3 DNA reads as TGTGCCAGCAGCCTTCCGGGAGCGGGCACCGGGGAGCTGTTTTTT. Protein product: CASSLPGAGTGELFF.

V is TRBV19 and J is TRBJ1-2, with a tentative D call TRBD1 (5 bases). Trimming pared 7 bases from V and 2 bases from J, leaving 20 bases between. CDR1 and CDR2 (germline): LNHDA, SQIVND (reference sequence). The CDR3 runs to 16 residues. CDR3 region: CASTKRTGELNYGYTF. The CDR3 DNA reads as TGTGCCAGTACCAAACGCACAGGAGAATTAAACTATGGCTACACCTTC. The full variable domain, rest sourced from reference TRBV19 and TRBJ1-2, is DGGITQSPKYLFRKEGQNVTLSCEQNLNHDAMYWYRQDPGQGLRLIYYSQIVNDFQKGDIAEGYSVSREKKESFPLTVTSAQKNPTAFYLCASTKRTGELNYGYTFGSGTRLTVV.

The chain has TRBV30 and TRBJ1-4; D gene ambiguous. The CDR3 loop spans 13 amino acids. V dropped 5 bases and J dropped 8 bases, with 15 bases sitting between them. Germline-derived CDR1 and CDR2 are GTSNPN and SVGIG (reference sequence). CDR3 sequence: CAWRIRSGEKLFF. The CDR3 region has the DNA TGTGCCTGGCGGATCCGGAGCGGGGAAAAACTGTTTTTT. Full variable domain (outside the CDR3, taken from reference TRBV30 and TRBJ1-4): SQTIHQWPATLVQPVGSPLSLECTVEGTSNPNLYWYRQAAGRGLQLLFYSVGIGQISSEVPQNLSASRPQDRQFILSSKKLLLSDSGFYLCAWRIRSGEKLFFGSGTQLSVL.

The chain combines TRBV11-2 with TRBJ1-1; D is unresolved. Germline loops: CDR1 SGHAT, CDR2 FQNNGV. Trimming removed 0 bases at V and 4 bases at J, with 9 bases between. The length of the CDR3 is 14 residues. The CDR3 sequence is CASSLDPTFTEAFF. The CDR3 DNA reads TGTGCCAGCAGCTTAGATCCAACTTTCACTGAAGCTTTCTTT.

J is TRBJ1-6 and V is TRBV9; 8 positions match TRBD1. This CDR3 region has 15 residues. Per germline, CDR1 SGDLS and CDR2 YYNGEE. Germline trimming cut 2 bases from V and 11 bases from J; bases unmatched to any gene: 9. CDR3 sequence reads: CASSVQTGESAPLHF. CDR3 DNA: TGTGCCAGCAGCGTCCAGACAGGGGAAAGCGCACCCCTCCACTTT.

This chain connects TRBV9 to TRBJ2-2; no definite D call. Germline values: CDR1 SGDLS, CDR2 YYNGEE. The CDR3 extends over 15 amino acids. V was shortened by 0 bases and J by 4 bases, with 10 bases between the two germline ends. The CDR3 loop reads CASSVGSSPTGELFF. For the CDR3, the DNA is TGTGCCAGCAGCGTAGGGAGTTCACCCACCGGGGAGCTGTTTTTT.

This clone appeared a few times. This rearrangement joins TRBV19 to TRBJ2-2, with 11 bases that match TRBD2. The V segment lost 4 bases and the J segment 4 bases; nucleotides outside the gene matches: 2. The germline V gene has CDR1 LNHDA and CDR2 SQIVND (reference sequence). This CDR3 has 15 residues. CDR3 DNA: TGTGCCAGTAGTACTAGCGGGGGGATCACCGGGGAGCTGTTTTTT. It specifies CASSTSGGITGELFF.

The chain uses TRBV28 and TRBJ1-6; D is ambiguous. The germline V and J ends were trimmed by 3 bases and 7 bases, with 4 bases remaining between them. Germline V gene data show CDR1 as MDHEN and CDR2 as SYDVKM. The CDR3 consists of 12 residues. The chain's CDR3 is CASSFRNSPLHF. CDR3 sequence (DNA): TGTGCCAGCAGTTTCCGGAATTCACCCCTCCACTTT.

This chain uses TRBV7-9 with TRBJ2-7; TRBD2 matches at 11 bases. The V and J ends lost 5 bases and 3 bases, in that order; junction bases with no gene match: 12. Germline CDR1 reads SEHNR; CDR2 reads FQNEAQ (reference sequence). This CDR3 region has 17 residues. CDR3 in DNA: TGTGCCAGCAGCGCAGGACTAGCGGGTTCTTCGCGCTACGAGCAGTACTTC. Its protein product is CASSAGLAGSSRYEQYF. Complete variable domain (other parts from reference TRBV7-9 and TRBJ2-7): DTGVSQNPRHKITKRGQNVTFRCDPISEHNRLYWYRQTLGQGPEFLTYFQNEAQLEKSRLLSDRFSAERPKGSFSTLEIQRTEQGDSAMYLCASSAGLAGSSRYEQYFGPGTRLTVT.

This chain joins TRBV10-1 and TRBJ1-2, with TRBD1 matching over 8 bases. The ends lost 5 bases at V and 1 base at J; junction bases unmatched: 9. Germline CDR1 reads WNHNN; CDR2 reads SYGVQD (reference sequence). The CDR3 length is 16 residues. CDR3 nucleotides: TGCGCCAGCAGTTCTCCCGGGACAGGCCTTAACTATGGCTACACCTTC. This codes for CASSSPGTGLNYGYTF.

J is TRBJ1-3 and V is TRBV6-2 or TRBV6-3; D is ambiguous. The ends were cut back, 2 bases at V and 0 bases at J, with 8 bases in the middle. The CDR3 runs to 15 residues. Germline V lookup: CDR1 MNHEY, CDR2 SVGEGT. The CDR3 nucleotides are TGTGCCAGCAGTTACCCAAGAGGCTCTGGAAACACCATATATTTT. Protein sequence: CASSYPRGSGNTIYF.

This clone showed up just a few times. The V call is TRBV5-1, the J call TRBJ1-2; 11 nucleotides agree with TRBD1. CDR3 length: 15 residues. Trimming removed 5 bases from V and 3 bases from J; junction bases left unmatched: 6. Germline V gene data show CDR1 as SGHRS and CDR2 as YFSETQ. CDR3 loop: CASRSEGQGDYGYTF. In nucleotides, the CDR3 is TGCGCCAGCAGATCGGAGGGACAGGGGGACTATGGCTACACCTTC.

This rearrangement joins TRBV18 to TRBJ2-7; maybe TRBD1 (5 bases). The CDR3 extends over 18 amino acids. Trimming removed 3 bases at V and 6 bases at J, with 27 bases between. Germline V CDR1 and CDR2: KGHSH, LQKENI. The CDR3 bases are TGTGCCAGCTCACCCCCCCGGGTGGCAGGGCCCCGTCGGGTCGAGCAGTACTTC. This sequence encodes CASSPPRVAGPRRVEQYF.

This clone was recorded a few times. The chain combines TRBV5-6 with TRBJ2-2; no reliable D call. Trimming removed 2 bases at V and 6 bases at J, with 8 bases between. There are 13 residues in the CDR3. Germline CDR1 is SGHDT and CDR2 is YYEEEE. The CDR3 loop reads CASSFFVAGELFF. DNA of the CDR3: TGTGCCAGCAGCTTTTTCGTCGCCGGGGAGCTGTTTTTT.

The genes are TRBV7-2 and TRBJ1-1; D gene ambiguous. The CDR3 is made up of 13 amino acids. V was cut by 7 bases and J by 2 bases, with 11 bases left in between. Germline CDR1 and CDR2: SGHTA and FQGNSA. The CDR3, as DNA: TGTGCCAGCAATTTAAGCCCCAACACTGAAGCTTTCTTT. It yields the protein CASNLSPNTEAFF.

J is TRBJ2-7 and V is TRBV3-1 (or the pseudogene TRBV3-2); D is possibly TRBD2 (5 bases). With 0 bases removed from V and 5 bases from J, the gap between germline ends came to 11 bases. CDR3 length: 14 amino acids. The germline V gene has CDR1 LGHDT and CDR2 YNNKEL (reference sequence). The DNA for the CDR3 is TGTGCCAGCAGCCAAGATTACCTAGCCGACGAGCAGTACTTC. As protein: CASSQDYLADEQYF.

The CDR3, as DNA: TGTGCCAGCAGCTCACGCCGGGGACTAGCATCATACAATGAGCAGTTCTTC. Translating gives CASSSRRGLASYNEQFF. V is TRBV13 and J is TRBJ2-1; TRBD2 matches at 9 bases. The CDR3 contains 17 residues. The trim removed 4 bases at V and 4 bases at J, leaving 11 bases unmatched. Germline CDR1 is PRHDT and CDR2 is FYEKMQ (reference sequence).

The J gene is TRBJ1-2, the V gene TRBV7-9; no clear D gene. The V gene lost 2 bases and the J gene lost 5 bases, with 12 bases spanning the gap. Germline V gene lookup returns CDR1 SEHNR and CDR2 FQNEAQ (reference sequence). The CDR3 runs to 14 residues. The CDR3 loop is CASSLITETYGYTF. CDR3 coding DNA: TGTGCCAGCAGCTTAATTACCGAAACTTATGGCTACACCTTC.

The chain carries TRBV24-1 and TRBJ2-1, with D perhaps TRBD1 (7 bases). The CDR3 has 15 residues. Deletions cut 3 bases from V and 5 bases from J, with 13 bases between. CDR1 and CDR2 (germline): KGHDR, SFDVKD. Here the CDR3 DNA reads TGTGCCACCAGTGATCCAGGGGGGAACAACAATGAGCAGTTCTTC. This sequence encodes CATSDPGGNNNEQFF.

In its sample, this clone was seen a few times. The same CDR3 arises from other DNA sequences in this sample as well. CDR3: CASSYRGMNTEAFF. Written as DNA, the CDR3 is TGTGCCAGCAGCTACAGGGGAATGAACACTGAAGCTTTCTTT. The genes are TRBV6-5 and TRBJ1-1; 7 nucleotides agree with TRBD1. The CDR3 spans 14 residues. Germline CDR1 and CDR2: MNHEY and SVGAGI. Unmatched junction bases numbered 4, after V lost 6 bases and J lost 0 bases.

The chain couples TRBV4-1 to TRBJ1-4, with D perhaps TRBD1 (5 bases). V was pared by 0 bases and J by 2 bases, with 7 bases between. The CDR3 covers 15 residues. Germline V gene lookup returns CDR1 MGHRA and CDR2 YSYEKL. CDR3 nucleotides: TGCGCCAGCAGCCAAGAGGCAGGGACTAATGAAAAACTGTTTTTT. Translated, it gives CASSQEAGTNEKLFF.